This T cell receptor beta chain was captured by sequencing in a study of Tregs in tolerant kidney transplant recipients. Study conclusions and caveats: No direct test of biological reproducibility was done here. Activated donor B cell expansion appeared to reveal the most relevant donor-specific TCRbeta repertoire. For some patients, primers changed over time, blocking nucleotide-level comparison.

Thawed PBMCs were FACS-sorted into unstimulated CD4+CD25+CD127- regulatory T cells, CD4+CD25- non-regulatory cells, CD4 and CD8 cells. The V end was cut by 6 bases, the J end by 3 bases, with 9 bases between. CDR1 and CDR2 from the germline V gene are MNHEY and SVGAGI. The CDR3 has 13 residues. This clone was counted once. Its antigen remains unknown. The protocol was immunoSEQ multiplex PCR, while the TCRdb copy is restricted to in-frame clones and leaves out a portion. The sample shows around 74,000 clones, less than 98% of them seen only once. This material consisted of CD4+ T cells from blood, taken before the transplant. The TCR sequence derives from a human donor who received a combined kidney and bone marrow transplant. The chain is built from TRBV6-5 and TRBJ2-1; TRBD1 might be the D (6 bases). Here the CDR3 reads CASRLDSYNEQFF. DNA for the CDR3: TGTGCCAGCAGACTGGACAGCTACAATGAGCAGTTCTTC.